This TCR beta chain is from a study of cytomegalovirus exposure and HLA in healthy donors. Study results and limitations: Prediction of most subjects' HLA-A and HLA-B alleles by TCR beta sequences was reportedly accurate. The classifier reportedly diagnosed cytomegalovirus status with high specificity and sensitivity. Most CMV-associated TCR beta chains were later found to appear HLA-restricted.

Worth noting for this clone: No antigen is known for it.

Researchers ran the PCR with 60 Vbeta and 13 Jbeta primers. Profiling relied on immunoSEQ multiplex PCR, and the TCRdb table lists in-frame clones only, not all of them. The sample carries over 95,000 clones, 77% recorded once. V trimming: 4 bases; J trimming: 1 base; junction bases outside the gene matches: 9. The CDR3 sequence is 16 residues long. Germline CDR1 reads SGDLS; CDR2 reads YYNGEE. All the people who gave samples were healthy bone marrow donors. V usage is TRBV9 and J usage is TRBJ2-3, with 7 bases matching TRBD1. The sample was PBMCs. This clonotype was obtained from a middle-aged man in good health and CMV-seropositive. The CDR3: CASSPWTGVGTDTQYF. The CDR3 DNA follows: TGTGCCAGCAGCCCCTGGACAGGTGTAGGCACAGATACGCAGTATTTT. The variable domain in full, completed from reference TRBV9 and TRBJ2-3, reads DSGVTQTPKHLITATGQRVTLRCSPRSGDLSVYWYQQSLDQGLQFLIQYYNGEERAKGNILERFSAQQFPDLHSELNLSSLELGDSALYFCASSPWTGVGTDTQYFGPGTRLTVL.